This T cell receptor beta chain emerged from a study of human T cells and chemical hapten exposure. TCRdb ran MiXCR on the RACE reads and lists one entry per CDR3 protein. The sample records 75,000 to 95,000 distinct CDR3 sequences, over 9.5% being singletons. Trimming shortened V by 5 bases and J by 5 bases, and 9 bases separated the two germline ends. This CDR3 is built from 13 residues. The sample holds a few counts of this clonotype. Time point here: patch test 1, 2 weeks after DPC sensitization. Treatment: therapeutic diphenylcyclopropenone sensitization with weekly scalp DPC. The sample here was whole blood, taken in connection with sensitization to the hapten diphenylcyclopropenone (DPC). This clonotype was sampled from a woman in her sixties or seventies with alopecia areata. Some clones in this sample may be carry-over from other donors' samples. This sequence joins TRBV12-3 or TRBV12-4 and TRBJ2-2, with D hard to call. The CDR3 nucleotides are TGTGCCAGCAGTCAAAGCAGAACCGGGGAGCTGTTTTTT. It yields the protein CASSQSRTGELFF.